Presented here are 19 T cell receptor beta chains from one specimen sequenced in a study of identical twins. TCRdb reprocessed the 5' RACE reads via MiXCR and lists one record per CDR3 protein. Among hundreds of thousands of distinct CDR3 sequences, 8.6% were seen once, and the ten largest hold approximately 0.94%. A further study also used this sample, focusing on yellow fever vaccine responses in identical twins.

Specimen: PBMCs. These TCRs come from a woman in her late teens or twenties in good health.

This clonotype appeared many times. The rearrangement uses TRBV29-1 and TRBJ2-7, with 7 bases lining up with TRBD1. CDR1 is SQVTM, CDR2 ANQGSEA, per germline. V gave up 4 bases and J gave up 2 bases; unmatched junction bases: 5. This CDR3 spans 13 amino acids. The CDR3 loop reads CSVVGTDPYEQYF. The DNA for the CDR3 is TGCAGCGTTGTTGGGACAGACCCCTACGAGCAGTACTTC.

This clonotype was seen more than once but under ten times. This chain connects TRBV10-3 to TRBJ2-7; D is possibly TRBD2 (6 bases). V was pared by 11 bases and J by 3 bases, with 14 bases between. The CDR3 loop spans 12 amino acids. The germline gives CDR1 ENHRY, CDR2 SYGVKD. The CDR3 region is CAAAGSLYEQYF. DNA for the CDR3: TGTGCCGCAGCCGGGAGCCTCTACGAGCAGTACTTC.

Only a few counts were recorded for this clonotype. The rearrangement joins TRBV5-1 to TRBJ1-4, with unresolved D. Germline V CDR1 and CDR2: SGHRS, YFSETQ. This CDR3 has 15 residues. V was trimmed by 1 base and J by 0 bases, leaving 7 bases between them. CDR3 loop: CASSLFGATNEKLFF. The CDR3 DNA reads as TGCGCCAGCAGCTTGTTTGGAGCAACTAATGAAAAACTGTTTTTT.

This clonotype was counted between two and nine times. The chain couples TRBV5-1 to TRBJ2-2; D unresolved. V lost 1 base and J 7 bases, leaving 11 bases between the germline ends. The CDR3 is made up of 14 amino acids. Per germline, CDR1 SGHRS and CDR2 YFSETQ. CDR3: CASSLSPLDGELFF. CDR3 in DNA: TGCGCCAGCAGCTTGTCCCCCTTAGACGGGGAGCTGTTTTTT.

This clonotype was detected a few times. The V call is TRBV12-3 or TRBV12-4, the J call TRBJ2-7; TRBD1 agrees at 7 bases. The trim removed 2 bases at V and 5 bases at J, leaving 9 bases unmatched. The CDR3 covers 15 residues. CDR3 loop: CASSLSRGRRNEQYF. For the CDR3, the DNA is TGTGCCAGCAGTTTAAGTAGGGGGCGCAGGAACGAGCAGTACTTC.

CDR3 in DNA: TGTGCCAGCAGCCCCCAACTCCCCGGCCAAGAGACCCAGTACTTC. Protein: CASSPQLPGQETQYF. The chain employs TRBV7-8 and TRBJ2-5; unclear D gene. V dropped 5 bases and J dropped 1 base, with 14 bases sitting between them. Looked up from germline, CDR1 is SGHVS and CDR2 is FQNEAQ. The CDR3 sequence is 15 residues long.

This clonotype turned up a few times. J is TRBJ2-5 and V is TRBV7-9; D might be TRBD1 (6 bases). V shed 5 bases and J shed 12 bases, with 13 bases lying between them. The CDR3 has 11 amino acids. Looked up from germline, CDR1 is SEHNR and CDR2 is FQNEAQ (reference sequence). The CDR3 is CASSPGSGEYF. The CDR3 coding sequence is TGTGCCAGCAGCCCTGGTTCAGGGGAGTACTTC.

This clonotype was observed many times. The rearrangement joins TRBV27 to TRBJ2-2; TRBD1 might be the D (5 bases). This CDR3 has 14 amino acids. V lost 7 bases, J lost 6 bases, and 15 bases lay in between. The germline gives CDR1 MNHEY, CDR2 SMNVEV (reference sequence). CDR3 region: CASKGRSVPGELFF. The CDR3 nucleotides read TGTGCCAGCAAGGGGCGCTCGGTCCCCGGGGAGCTGTTTTTT.

The gene calls are TRBV5-5 and TRBJ2-5; 7 bases line up with TRBD1. The CDR3 consists of 15 residues. CDR1 is SGHKS, CDR2 YYEKEE, per germline (reference sequence). Losses at the gene ends were 1 base for V and 2 bases for J; bases not matched to a gene: 5. The chain's CDR3 is CASSLFDRAQETQYF. The CDR3 DNA reads TGTGCCAGCAGCTTGTTTGACAGGGCACAAGAGACCCAGTACTTC.

This clonotype was seen many times. In nucleotides, the CDR3 is TGTGCCAGTTCACCGGTTCCCCACGAGCAGTACTTC. It codes for CASSPVPHEQYF. The J gene is TRBJ2-7, the V gene TRBV6-2 or TRBV6-3; D unclear. There are 12 residues in the CDR3. The germline CDR1 and CDR2 sequences are MNHEY and SVGEGT. V gave up 9 bases and J gave up 5 bases, with 14 bases separating them.

J is TRBJ1-2 and V is TRBV3-1; D is ambiguous. Germline V gene lookup returns CDR1 LGHDT and CDR2 YNNKEL (reference sequence). This CDR3 contains 14 residues. V lost 8 bases and J lost 6, with 19 bases in between. The CDR3 bases are TGTGCCAGCCTACCAAACCAAGGGAGTAATGGCTACACCTTC. As protein: CASLPNQGSNGYTF.

This clonotype has more than one count but fewer than ten. V is TRBV10-3 and J is TRBJ2-4; the match to TRBD1 covers 7 bases. The CDR3 has 18 amino acids. Looked up from germline, CDR1 is ENHRY and CDR2 is SYGVKD. V lost 2 bases and J lost 1; bases outside the gene matches: 11. CDR3 nucleotide sequence: TGTGCCATCAGTGAGGCGGGCCGAGACAGGGTCGCCAAAAACATTCAGTACTTC. Amino acids: CAISEAGRDRVAKNIQYF.

The chain is built from TRBV6-1 and TRBJ2-7, with D perhaps matching TRBD2 (5 bases). This CDR3 is built from 14 residues. In germline, CDR1 is MNHNS, CDR2 SASEGT. With 6 bases removed from V and 2 bases from J, the gap between germline ends came to 14 bases. The CDR3 loop reads CASSFVGGAYEQYF. Here the CDR3 DNA reads TGTGCCAGCAGCTTCGTAGGAGGAGCCTACGAGCAGTACTTC.

This clonotype was recorded at least ten times. The rearrangement uses TRBV15 and TRBJ2-7; D not resolved. Trimming left V 0 bases short and J 5 bases short, with 8 bases between. From germline, CDR1 is LNHNV and CDR2 YYDKDF (reference sequence). The CDR3 runs to 13 residues. CDR3 bases: TGTGCCACCAGCAGAGACAGGACCCACGAGCAGTACTTC. This gives the protein CATSRDRTHEQYF. Looking up the rest from reference TRBV15 and TRBJ2-7 gives the full variable domain: DAMVIQNPRYQVTQFGKPVTLSCSQTLNHNVMYWYQQKSSQAPKLLFHYYDKDFNNEADTPDNFQSRRPNTSFCFLDIRSPGLGDTAMYLCATSRDRTHEQYFGPGTRLTVT.

This clonotype was detected many times. The rearrangement uses TRBV4-2 and TRBJ2-1; D may be TRBD1 (6 bases). The CDR3 length is 16 residues. Per the germline V gene, CDR1 is LGHNA and CDR2 is YNFKEQ. The V end lost 3 bases, the J end lost 8 bases, and 20 bases lay between the germline ends. CDR3 region: CASSQNYRVPLHEQFF. The DNA of the CDR3 is TGTGCCAGCAGCCAGAACTACAGGGTTCCCCTCCATGAGCAGTTCTTC.

The chain combines TRBV2 with TRBJ2-5; D perhaps matches TRBD1 (6 bases). Germline-derived CDR1 and CDR2 are SNHLY and FYNNEI. Trimming took 3 bases from V and 1 from J, leaving 12 bases between them. The CDR3 is made up of 15 amino acids. In DNA form, the CDR3 reads TGTGCCAGCAGTGATGGAAGGGGGTTCCAAGAGACCCAGTACTTC. Translated: CASSDGRGFQETQYF.

V gene TRBV12-3 or TRBV12-4 combines with J gene TRBJ2-7, with D unresolved. The CDR3 has 13 residues. V was clipped by 7 bases and J by 10 bases, with 20 bases between them. The CDR3 protein is CASNPDLTGPQYF. The CDR3 DNA reads TGTGCCAGCAACCCAGACCTTACCGGGCCCCAGTACTTC.

This clonotype was counted ten times or more. V usage is TRBV7-2 and J usage is TRBJ2-5; D possibly uses TRBD1 or TRBD2 (5 bases each). The CDR3 covers 15 residues. V was cut by 5 bases and J by 1 base, with 14 bases left in between. Germline V CDR1 and CDR2: SGHTA, FQGNSA. The CDR3 spells CASSLRFGGQETQYF. CDR3 DNA sequence: TGTGCCAGCAGCCTACGTTTTGGGGGCCAAGAGACCCAGTACTTC.

The sample holds many counts of this clonotype. V gene TRBV10-3 combines with J gene TRBJ2-7, with D perhaps matching TRBD1 or TRBD2 (5 bases each). The CDR3 has 14 amino acids. With 10 bases removed from V and 3 bases from J, the gap between germline ends came to 19 bases. Germline V gives CDR1 ENHRY, CDR2 SYGVKD. The CDR3 region is CATKTGTVDYEQYF. DNA of the CDR3: TGTGCCACTAAGACCGGGACGGTGGACTACGAGCAGTACTTC.